These 5 T cell receptor beta chains came from one sample sequenced in a study of identifying expanded T cells in peripheral blood. The protocol was immunoSEQ multiplex PCR, while the TCRdb copy is restricted to in-frame clones and leaves out a portion. The sample includes approximately 90,000 clones, more than 75% of them seen just once. Sequences were obtained from blood. Every receptor here comes from a person aged 18 to 75 in good health.

The V call is TRBV13, the J call TRBJ1-1; 9 bases match TRBD1. The CDR3 sequence is 14 residues long. J was trimmed by 4 bases and V by 4 bases; bases with no gene match: 4. CDR1 PRHDT and CDR2 FYEKMQ come from the germline V gene (reference sequence). The chain's CDR3 is CASSSGQGTTEAFF. DNA for the CDR3: TGTGCCAGCAGCTCAGGACAGGGGACCACTGAAGCTTTCTTT.

The chain is built from TRBV9 and TRBJ1-6; the D is unclear. The V and J ends lost 4 bases and 5 bases respectively, with 13 bases between them. The length of the CDR3 is 15 residues. Germline V gene lookup returns CDR1 SGDLS and CDR2 YYNGEE. The CDR3 reads CASSPHRENNSPLHF. CDR3 DNA sequence: TGTGCCAGCAGCCCGCACCGGGAGAATAATTCACCCCTCCACTTT.

The genes are TRBV5-5 and TRBJ2-4; 8 bases line up with TRBD1. With 3 bases clipped from V and 2 bases from J, the junction kept 4 bases outside the gene matches. CDR1 is SGHKS, CDR2 YYEKEE, per germline (reference sequence). The CDR3 extends over 15 amino acids. CDR3 DNA sequence: TGTGCCAGCAGCTCGGACAGGGTATCCAAAAACATTCAGTACTTC. Its protein product is CASSSDRVSKNIQYF.

The chain combines TRBV7-9 with TRBJ1-2; a possible D gene is TRBD1 (5 bases). V lost 4 bases and J 4 bases, leaving 13 bases between the germline ends. This CDR3 region has 14 residues. Per germline, CDR1 SEHNR and CDR2 FQNEAQ (reference sequence). The CDR3 nucleotides read TGTGCCAGCAGCTCCGGAGGGGCGTCCTATGGCTACACCTTC. Translating gives CASSSGGASYGYTF. Filled out from reference TRBV7-9 and TRBJ1-2, the complete variable domain reads DTGVSQNPRHKITKRGQNVTFRCDPISEHNRLYWYRQTLGQGPEFLTYFQNEAQLEKSRLLSDRFSAERPKGSFSTLEIQRTEQGDSAMYLCASSSGGASYGYTFGSGTRLTVV.

A single count supports this clone. The chain has TRBV9 and TRBJ1-2, with 9 bases that match TRBD1. Germline CDR1 and CDR2: SGDLS and YYNGEE. The CDR3 has 17 residues. J lost 6 bases, V lost 4 bases, and 16 bases had no gene match. Here the CDR3 DNA reads TGTGCCAGCAGCCCCCGGGACAGGGAGATTCCGCCGGATGGCTACACCTTC. Protein sequence: CASSPRDREIPPDGYTF.